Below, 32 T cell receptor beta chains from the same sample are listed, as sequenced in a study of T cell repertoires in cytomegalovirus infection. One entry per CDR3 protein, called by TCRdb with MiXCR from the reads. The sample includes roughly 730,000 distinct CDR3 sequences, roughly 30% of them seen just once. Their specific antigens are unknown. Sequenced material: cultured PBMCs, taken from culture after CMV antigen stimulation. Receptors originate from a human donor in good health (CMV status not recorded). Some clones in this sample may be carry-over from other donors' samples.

The CDR3 region is CASSKDRGREQYF. Here the CDR3 DNA reads TGTGCCAGTAGTAAGGACAGGGGTCGCGAGCAGTACTTC. The J gene is TRBJ2-7, the V gene TRBV19, with 9 nucleotides matching TRBD1. CDR3 length: 13 amino acids. With 4 bases clipped from V and 6 bases from J, the junction kept 4 bases outside the gene matches. Germline loops: CDR1 LNHDA, CDR2 SQIVND (reference sequence).

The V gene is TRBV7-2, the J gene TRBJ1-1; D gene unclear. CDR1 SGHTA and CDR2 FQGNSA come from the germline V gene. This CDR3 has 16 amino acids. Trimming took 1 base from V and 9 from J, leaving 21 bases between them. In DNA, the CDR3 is TGTGCCAGCAGCTTAGTCCTCCCGGAGGCCTTAACTAAAGCTTTCTTT. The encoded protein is CASSLVLPEALTKAFF.

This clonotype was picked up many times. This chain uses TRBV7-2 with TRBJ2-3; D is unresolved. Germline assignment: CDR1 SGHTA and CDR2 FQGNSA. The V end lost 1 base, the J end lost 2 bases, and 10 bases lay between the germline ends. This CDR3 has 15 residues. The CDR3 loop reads CASSLDGLITDTQYF. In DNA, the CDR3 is TGTGCCAGCAGCTTAGATGGGCTGATCACAGATACGCAGTATTTT. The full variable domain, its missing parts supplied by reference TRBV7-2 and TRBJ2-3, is GAGVSQSPSNKVTEKGKDVELRCDPISGHTALYWYRQSLGQGLEFLIYFQGNSAPDKSGLPSDRFSAERTGGSVSTLTIQRTQQEDSAVYLCASSLDGLITDTQYFGPGTRLTVL.

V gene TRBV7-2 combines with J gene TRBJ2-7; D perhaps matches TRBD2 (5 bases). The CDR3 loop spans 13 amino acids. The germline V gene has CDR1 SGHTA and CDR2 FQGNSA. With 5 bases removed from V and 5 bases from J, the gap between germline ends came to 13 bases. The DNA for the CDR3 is TGTGCCAGCAGCCCCAGCAGGAGGAACGAGCAGTACTTC. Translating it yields CASSPSRRNEQYF.

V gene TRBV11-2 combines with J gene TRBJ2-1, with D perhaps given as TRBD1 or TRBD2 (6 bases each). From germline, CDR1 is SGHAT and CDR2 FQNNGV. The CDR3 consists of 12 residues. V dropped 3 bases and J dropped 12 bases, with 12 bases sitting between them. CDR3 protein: CASSLEGEVQFF. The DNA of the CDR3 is TGTGCCAGCAGCTTGGAGGGGGAGGTGCAGTTCTTC.

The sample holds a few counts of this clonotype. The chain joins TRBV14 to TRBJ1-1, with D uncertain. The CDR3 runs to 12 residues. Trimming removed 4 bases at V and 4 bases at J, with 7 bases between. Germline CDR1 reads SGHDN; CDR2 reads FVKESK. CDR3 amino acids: CASSPYVTEAFF. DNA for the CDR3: TGTGCCAGCAGCCCATATGTCACTGAAGCTTTCTTT.

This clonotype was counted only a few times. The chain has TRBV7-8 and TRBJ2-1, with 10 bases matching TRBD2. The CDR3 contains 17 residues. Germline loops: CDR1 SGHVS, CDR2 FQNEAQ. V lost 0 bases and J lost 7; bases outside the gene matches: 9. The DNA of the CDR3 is TGTGCCAGCAGCTTAGCGAGGAGCGGGAGGGCCCCAAATGAGCAGTTCTTC. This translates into CASSLARSGRAPNEQFF. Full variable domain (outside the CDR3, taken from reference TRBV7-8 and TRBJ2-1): GAGVSQSPRYKVAKRGQDVALRCDPISGHVSLFWYQQALGQGPEFLTYFQNEAQLDKSGLPSDRFFAERPEGSVSTLKIQRTQQEDSAVYLCASSLARSGRAPNEQFFGPGTRLTVL.

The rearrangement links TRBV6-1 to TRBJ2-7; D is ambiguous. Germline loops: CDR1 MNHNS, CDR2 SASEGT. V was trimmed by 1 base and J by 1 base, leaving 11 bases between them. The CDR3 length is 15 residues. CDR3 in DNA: TGTGCCAGCAGTGAAGGATGGGGTAGATCCTACGAGCAGTACTTC. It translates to CASSEGWGRSYEQYF.

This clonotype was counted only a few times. Written as DNA, the CDR3 is TGTGCCAGCAGCTTGTTCTCCACAGGGATCGATGAAGCTTTCTTT. This codes for CASSLFSTGIDEAFF. This chain uses TRBV11-2 with TRBJ1-1; the D gene is possibly TRBD1 (6 bases). The length of the CDR3 is 15 residues. CDR1 and CDR2 (germline): SGHAT, FQNNGV. Trimming removed 3 bases from V and 7 bases from J, with 18 bases in between.

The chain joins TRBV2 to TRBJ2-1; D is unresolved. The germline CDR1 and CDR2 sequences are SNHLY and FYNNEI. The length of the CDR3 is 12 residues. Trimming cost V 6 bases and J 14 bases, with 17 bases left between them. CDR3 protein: CASRGSRRLEFF. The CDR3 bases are TGTGCCAGCAGGGGTTCACGAAGACTCGAGTTCTTC.

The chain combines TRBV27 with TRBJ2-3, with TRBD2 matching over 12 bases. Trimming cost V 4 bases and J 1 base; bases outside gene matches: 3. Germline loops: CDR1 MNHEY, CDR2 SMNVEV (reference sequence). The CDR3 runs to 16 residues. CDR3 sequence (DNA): TGTGCCAGCAGTTACCCTAGCGGGGGGGGCACAGATACGCAGTATTTT. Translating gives CASSYPSGGGTDTQYF.

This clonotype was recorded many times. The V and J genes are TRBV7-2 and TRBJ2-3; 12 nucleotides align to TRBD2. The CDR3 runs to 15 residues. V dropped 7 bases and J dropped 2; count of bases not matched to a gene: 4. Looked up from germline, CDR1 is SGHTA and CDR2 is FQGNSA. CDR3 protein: CASTWTSGTTDTQYF. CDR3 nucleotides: TGTGCCAGCACCTGGACTAGCGGGACCACAGATACGCAGTATTTT.

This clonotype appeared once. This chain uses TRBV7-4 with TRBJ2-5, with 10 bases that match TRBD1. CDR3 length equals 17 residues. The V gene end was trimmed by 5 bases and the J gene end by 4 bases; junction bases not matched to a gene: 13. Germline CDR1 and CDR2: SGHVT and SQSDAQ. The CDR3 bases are TGTGCCAGCAGCCCCAAAGGACAGGGGGTCCTACGAGAGACCCAGTACTTC. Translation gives CASSPKGQGVLRETQYF.

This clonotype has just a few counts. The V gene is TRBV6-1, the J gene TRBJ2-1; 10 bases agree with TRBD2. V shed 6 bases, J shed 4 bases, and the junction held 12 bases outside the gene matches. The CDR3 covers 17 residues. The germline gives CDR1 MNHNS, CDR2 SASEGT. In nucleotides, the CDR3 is TGTGCCAGCAGCGTCTCTAGCGGGGGAGTTTTATACAATGAGCAGTTCTTC. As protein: CASSVSSGGVLYNEQFF.

The DNA of the CDR3 is TGCAGTGCCCTTTCGTCCAGGGAGGTTTCGGAGCAGTTCTTC. Translation gives CSALSSREVSEQFF. The chain couples TRBV20-1 to TRBJ2-1, with D possibly TRBD2 on 6 matching bases. The CDR3 covers 14 residues. The germline CDR1 and CDR2 sequences are DFQATT and SNEGSKA (reference sequence). V lost 6 bases and J lost 10, with 22 bases in between.

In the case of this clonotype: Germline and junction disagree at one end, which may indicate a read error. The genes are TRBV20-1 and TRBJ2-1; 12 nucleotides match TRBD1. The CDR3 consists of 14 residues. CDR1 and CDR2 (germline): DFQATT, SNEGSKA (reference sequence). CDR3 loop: CSASGTGGFGEQLF. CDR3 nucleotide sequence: TGCAGTGCTTCCGGGACAGGGGGCTTTGGGGAGCAGTTATTC.

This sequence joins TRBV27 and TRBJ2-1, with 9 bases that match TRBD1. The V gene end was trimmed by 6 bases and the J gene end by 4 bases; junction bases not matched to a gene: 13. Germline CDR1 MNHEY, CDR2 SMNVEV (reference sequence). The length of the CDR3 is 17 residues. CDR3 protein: CASSGQGNRGAYNEQFF. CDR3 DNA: TGTGCCAGCAGCGGACAGGGGAATCGGGGGGCTTACAATGAGCAGTTCTTC.

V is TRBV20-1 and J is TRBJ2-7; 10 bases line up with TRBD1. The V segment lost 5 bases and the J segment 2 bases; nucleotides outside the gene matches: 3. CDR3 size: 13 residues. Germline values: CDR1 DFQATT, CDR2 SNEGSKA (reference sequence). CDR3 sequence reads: CSAVDRGTYEQYF. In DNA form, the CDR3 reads TGCAGTGCTGTGGACAGGGGGACCTACGAGCAGTACTTC.

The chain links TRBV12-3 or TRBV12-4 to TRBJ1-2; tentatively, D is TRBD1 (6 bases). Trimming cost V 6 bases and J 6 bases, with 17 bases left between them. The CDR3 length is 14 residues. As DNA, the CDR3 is TGTGCCAGCAGCCATGATGGGGACACTCATGGCTACACCTTC. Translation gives CASSHDGDTHGYTF.

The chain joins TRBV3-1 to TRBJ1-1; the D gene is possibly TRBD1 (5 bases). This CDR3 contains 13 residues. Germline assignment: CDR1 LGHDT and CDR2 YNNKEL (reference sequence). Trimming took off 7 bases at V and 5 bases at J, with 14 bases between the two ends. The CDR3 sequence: CASTSGFATEAFF. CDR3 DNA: TGTGCCAGCACCTCAGGGTTCGCGACTGAAGCTTTCTTT.

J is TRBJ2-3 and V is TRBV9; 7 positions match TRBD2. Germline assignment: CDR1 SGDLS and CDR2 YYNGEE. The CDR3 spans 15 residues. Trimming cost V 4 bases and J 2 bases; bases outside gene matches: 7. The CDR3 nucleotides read TGTGCCAGCAGCACGAATCGGGGGGACACAGATACGCAGTATTTT. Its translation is CASSTNRGDTDTQYF. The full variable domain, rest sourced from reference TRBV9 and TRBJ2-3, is DSGVTQTPKHLITATGQRVTLRCSPRSGDLSVYWYQQSLDQGLQFLIQYYNGEERAKGNILERFSAQQFPDLHSELNLSSLELGDSALYFCASSTNRGDTDTQYFGPGTRLTVL.

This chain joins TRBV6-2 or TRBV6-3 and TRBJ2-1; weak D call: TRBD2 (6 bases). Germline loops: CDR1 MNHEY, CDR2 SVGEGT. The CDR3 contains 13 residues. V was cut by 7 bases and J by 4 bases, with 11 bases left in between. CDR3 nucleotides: TGTGCCAGCAAAGGGACTCTTTACAATGAGCAGTTCTTC. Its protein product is CASKGTLYNEQFF.

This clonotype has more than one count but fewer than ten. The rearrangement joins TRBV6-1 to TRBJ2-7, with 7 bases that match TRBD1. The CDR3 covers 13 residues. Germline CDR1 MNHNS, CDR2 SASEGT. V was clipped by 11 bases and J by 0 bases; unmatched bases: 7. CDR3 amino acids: CAGRRDSSYEQYF. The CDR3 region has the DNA TGTGCCGGTCGCCGGGACAGCTCCTACGAGCAGTACTTC.

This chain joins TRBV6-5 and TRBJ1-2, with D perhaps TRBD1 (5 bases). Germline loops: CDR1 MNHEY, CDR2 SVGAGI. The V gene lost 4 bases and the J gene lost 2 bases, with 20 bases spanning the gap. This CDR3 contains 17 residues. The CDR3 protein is CASSSSSPGRLNYGYTF. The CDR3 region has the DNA TGTGCCAGCAGTTCTTCTTCTCCGGGACGCCTAAACTATGGCTACACCTTC.

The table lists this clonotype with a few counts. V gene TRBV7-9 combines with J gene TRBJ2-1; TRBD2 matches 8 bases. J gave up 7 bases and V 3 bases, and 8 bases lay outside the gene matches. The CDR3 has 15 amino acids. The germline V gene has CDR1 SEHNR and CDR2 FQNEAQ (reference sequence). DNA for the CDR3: TGTGCCAGCAGCTTGGGAGGTCTAGCGGGTAATGAGCAGTTCTTC. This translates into CASSLGGLAGNEQFF.

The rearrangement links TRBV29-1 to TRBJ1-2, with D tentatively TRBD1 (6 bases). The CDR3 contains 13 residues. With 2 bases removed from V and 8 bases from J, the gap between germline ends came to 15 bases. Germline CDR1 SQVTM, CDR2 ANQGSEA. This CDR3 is CSVERGGASGYTF. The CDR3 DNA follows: TGCAGCGTTGAAAGGGGGGGGGCCAGCGGCTACACCTTC. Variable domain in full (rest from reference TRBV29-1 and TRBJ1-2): SAVISQKPSRDICQRGTSLTIQCQVDSQVTMMFWYRQQPGQSLTLIATANQGSEATYESGFVIDKFPISRPNLTFSTLTVSNMSPEDSSIYLCSVERGGASGYTFGSGTRLTVV.

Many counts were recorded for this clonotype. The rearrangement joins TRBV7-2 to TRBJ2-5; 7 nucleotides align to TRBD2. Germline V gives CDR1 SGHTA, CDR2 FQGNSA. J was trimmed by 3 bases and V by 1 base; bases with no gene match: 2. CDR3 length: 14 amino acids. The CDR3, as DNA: TGTGCCAGCAGCTTAGGGGGAGGGAAAGAGACCCAGTACTTC. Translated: CASSLGGGKETQYF.

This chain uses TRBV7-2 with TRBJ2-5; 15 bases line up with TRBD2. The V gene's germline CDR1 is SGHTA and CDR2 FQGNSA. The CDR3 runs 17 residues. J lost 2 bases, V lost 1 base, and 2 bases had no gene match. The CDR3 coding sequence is TGTGCCAGCAGCTTAGGTGGACTAGCGGGGGGGCAAGAGACCCAGTACTTC. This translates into CASSLGGLAGGQETQYF.

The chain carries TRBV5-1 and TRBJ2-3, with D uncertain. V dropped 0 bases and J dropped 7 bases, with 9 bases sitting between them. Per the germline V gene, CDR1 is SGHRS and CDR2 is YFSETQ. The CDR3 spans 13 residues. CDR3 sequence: CASSLDGLNTQYF. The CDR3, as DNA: TGCGCCAGCAGCTTGGACGGGTTAAATACGCAGTATTTT.

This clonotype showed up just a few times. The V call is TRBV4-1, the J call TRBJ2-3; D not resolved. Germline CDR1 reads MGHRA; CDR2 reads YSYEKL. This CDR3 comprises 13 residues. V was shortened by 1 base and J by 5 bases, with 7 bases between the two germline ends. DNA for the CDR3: TGCGCCAGCAGCCAAGGACGGGTAGATACGCAGTATTTT. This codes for CASSQGRVDTQYF.

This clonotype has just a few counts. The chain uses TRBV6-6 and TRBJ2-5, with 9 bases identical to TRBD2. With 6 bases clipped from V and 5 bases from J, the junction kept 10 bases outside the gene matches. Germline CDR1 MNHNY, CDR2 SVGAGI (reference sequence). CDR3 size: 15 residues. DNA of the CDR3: TGTGCCAGCAGCCCTATTGGCGGGGGGGCCGAGACCCAGTACTTC. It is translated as CASSPIGGGAETQYF.

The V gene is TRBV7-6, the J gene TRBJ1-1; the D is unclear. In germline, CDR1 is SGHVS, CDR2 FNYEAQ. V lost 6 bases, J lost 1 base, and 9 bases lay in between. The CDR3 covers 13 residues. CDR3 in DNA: TGTGCCAGCAGAAACACGCCGAACACTGAAGCTTTCTTT. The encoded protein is CASRNTPNTEAFF.